This T cell receptor beta chain was recovered during a study of identical twins. Only one count was recorded for this clonotype. This may be a read error: a much more frequent sequence differs by one nucleotide. A universal primer site came from template switching; cDNA carried unique molecular identifiers. TCRdb fed the 5' RACE reads into MiXCR, producing one record per CDR3 protein. Of fewer than 250,000 distinct CDR3 sequences listed, about a tenth were seen once; the top ten hold over 4.5%. The V gene end was trimmed by 11 bases and the J gene end by 10 bases; junction bases not matched to a gene: 16. The length of the CDR3 is 15 residues.

The receptor comes from a woman younger than 30 in good health. Sequenced input: memory (CD45RO+) T cells sorted from blood. The chain couples TRBV12-3 or TRBV12-4 to TRBJ2-2; 10 positions match TRBD1. CDR3 region: CAAGARTGGNLELFF. The CDR3 nucleotides read TGTGCCGCCGGGGCGAGGACAGGGGGGAATTTGGAGCTGTTTTTT.